Listed below are T cell receptor beta chains from one sample, sequenced in a study of spatial heterogeneity in lung cancer. TCRdb independently ran MiXCR on the 5' RACE reads; one entry per CDR3 protein. The sample has roughly 17,000 distinct CDR3 sequences, 20% to 25% seen once; the top ten hold under 20%. Sequenced here: PBMCs, sampled at surgery. The receptors were gathered from a female donor with early-stage non-small cell lung cancer. Each CDR3 is given with its conserved first and last residue. The D gene is left open where the match is weak. Rows give clone size only sometimes, using once, few, many, or a class for an expanded clone.

>TRBD1|TRBV12-3/TRBV12-4|many|TRBJ1-2
TGTGCCAGCAGTTTCTCTTACAGGGGTAACTATGGCTACACCTTC
CASSFSYRGNYGYTF
>.|TRBV6-1|.|TRBJ1-6
TGTGCCAGCACCGGGACACATAATTCACCCCTCCACTTT
CASTGTHNSPLHF
>TRBD2|TRBV7-2|many|TRBJ2-3
TGTGCCAGCAGCTTAGAGGGAACTAGCGGGAGGGCCAAAGATACGCAGTATTTT
CASSLEGTSGRAKDTQYF
>.|TRBV5-1|many|TRBJ2-1
TGCGCCAGCAGCCCCTTCTCCTACAATGAGCAGTTCTTC
CASSPFSYNEQFF
>.|TRBV7-9|medium-sized|TRBJ1-6
TGTGCCAGCAGCCGAGCGCTCGGGGGGGAAGGTAATTCACCCCTCCACTTT
CASSRALGGEGNSPLHF
>.|TRBV20-1|few|TRBJ1-5
TGCAGTGCTAGCGCTAATCAGCCCCAGCATTTT
CSASANQPQHF
>.|TRBV29-1|many|TRBJ2-1
TGCAGCGTTGAACCACAGCCTTTCTCCTACAATGAGCAGTTCTTC
CSVEPQPFSYNEQFF
>.|TRBV27|many|TRBJ1-6
TGTGCCAGCAGTCGCCCAACCGCTGGGGATTCACCCCTCCACTTT
CASSRPTAGDSPLHF
>.|TRBV20-1|.|TRBJ2-7
TGCAGTGCTAGAGAAACGGGAGTGGGGCAGTACTTC
CSARETGVGQYF
>.|TRBV7-2|many|TRBJ2-3
TGTGCCAGCACCCGGGGGCGGGAGTGGGCAGATACGCAGTATTTT
CASTRGREWADTQYF
>.|TRBV6-2/TRBV6-3|many|TRBJ2-7
TGTGCCAGCAGTTACAAGAGCGGCCCCTACGAGCAGTACTTC
CASSYKSGPYEQYF
>.|TRBV12-3/TRBV12-4|many|TRBJ2-5
TGTGCCAGCAGCCCCGTGAGAGCGGAGGACACGCGAGGGGAGACCCAGTACTTC
CASSPVRAEDTRGETQYF
>.|TRBV10-3|.|TRBJ2-5
TGTGCCATCAGCACCATTGGGGGGACCCAAGAGACCCAGTACTTC
CAISTIGGTQETQYF
>.|TRBV7-2|few|TRBJ1-6
TGTGCCAGCAGCCTCGGAGGGTTGGGATATAATTCACCCCTCCACTTT
CASSLGGLGYNSPLHF
>TRBD1|TRBV12-3/TRBV12-4|few|TRBJ2-7
TGTGCCAGCAGTTCGACAGGGGGCTTTACCTACGAGCAGTACTTC
CASSSTGGFTYEQYF
>.|TRBV18|many|TRBJ2-1
TGTGCCAGCTCACCCAACGAGATATACAATGAGCAGTTCTTC
CASSPNEIYNEQFF
>.|TRBV24-1|medium-sized|TRBJ1-3
TGTGCCACCCAAGGGGGAGCTGGAAACACCATATATTTT
CATQGGAGNTIYF
>.|TRBV28|.|TRBJ2-7
TGTGCCACCGGCCCAGTCGGGGGTTGGAACGAGCAGTACTTC
CATGPVGGWNEQYF
>.|TRBV29-1|medium-sized|TRBJ1-1
TGCAGCGTGCTCTCAGGGGCCACTGAAGCTTTCTTT
CSVLSGATEAFF
>.|TRBV18|many|TRBJ2-5
TGTGCCAGCTCACCACAGGAAGAGACCCAGTACTTC
CASSPQEETQYF
>.|TRBV7-2|many|TRBJ2-3
TGTGCCAGCAGCTTTCCCCCCTCCAATACGCAGTATTTT
CASSFPPSNTQYF
>.|TRBV25-1|.|TRBJ2-2
TGTGCCAGCAGTGTCAGCGGGGAGCTGTTTTTT
CASSVSGELFF
>.|TRBV4-2|.|TRBJ2-1
TGTGCCAGCAGCCAAGGAGTCAGCTCCTACAATGAGCAGTTCTTC
CASSQGVSSYNEQFF
>TRBD2|TRBV7-9|many|TRBJ2-3
TGTGCCAGCAGGCGTAGCCCCAAAACTAGCGGCACAGATACGCAGTATTTT
CASRRSPKTSGTDTQYF
>.|TRBV27|many|TRBJ2-7
TGTGCCAGCAGTTTATCGATACCCGGGGCCGGGTACGAGCAGTACTTC
CASSLSIPGAGYEQYF
>.|TRBV28|many|TRBJ2-6
TGTGCCAGTAGAGGACGCGGGATCTCTGGGGCCAACGTCCTGACTTTC
CASRGRGISGANVLTF
>TRBD1|TRBV27|.|TRBJ1-2
TGTGCCAGCGGGTACTGGGACAGGGGGAGCAACACCTTT
CASGYWDRGSNTF
>.|TRBV3-1|many|TRBJ2-7
TGTGCCAGCAGCCAACGGGTGACCTACGAGCAGTACTTC
CASSQRVTYEQYF
>.|TRBV12-3/TRBV12-4|many|TRBJ2-7
TGTGCCAGCAGTCAATGGGACTCGCCCTACGAGCAGTACTTC
CASSQWDSPYEQYF
>.|TRBV25-1|.|TRBJ2-7
TGTGCCAGCAGTGAATACTACGAGCAGTACTTC
CASSEYYEQYF
>.|TRBV7-9|medium-sized|TRBJ2-1
TGTGCCAGCAGCTTGACCTGGGGAGGCCGGGACCGGAACCGTGAGCAGTTCTTC
CASSLTWGGRDRNREQFF
>.|TRBV28|many|TRBJ2-3
TGTGCCAGCAGTTTAATTGATACGCAGTATTTT
CASSLIDTQYF
>.|TRBV11-2|.|TRBJ1-5
TGTGCCAGCAGCCCATTACCGGGGGGCGATCAGCCCCAGCATTTT
CASSPLPGGDQPQHF
>TRBD1|TRBV6-5|many|TRBJ2-7
TGTGCCAGCAGGCCCCTCTGGGACAGGGGGGATATCGAGCAGTACTTC
CASRPLWDRGDIEQYF
>.|TRBV7-8|.|TRBJ1-1
TGTGCCAGCAGCTTAGCCGCCGGGACAGAAGCTTTCTTT
CASSLAAGTEAFF
>TRBD1|TRBV7-6|many|TRBJ1-4
TGTGCCAGCAGCCAGAGACAGGGAGAAAAACTGTTTTTT
CASSQRQGEKLFF
>.|TRBV29-1|medium-sized|TRBJ2-7
TGCAGCGTGGCCGGCGGGGCCCACTACGAGCAGTACTTC
CSVAGGAHYEQYF
>.|TRBV9|few|TRBJ2-3
TGTGCCAGCAGCGTAGTGGCCCTCACAGATACGCAGTATTTT
CASSVVALTDTQYF
>.|TRBV11-2|medium-sized|TRBJ1-4
TGTGCCAGCAGCTTAGCAGGGGCCAGGGATGAAAAACTGTTTTTT
CASSLAGARDEKLFF
>.|TRBV30|.|TRBJ1-1
TGTGCCGTGGGACTGATGAACACTGAAGCTTTCTTT
CAVGLMNTEAFF
>.|TRBV20-1|many|TRBJ2-3
TGCAGTGCTAGAGATCGCTGGAGGGCCGTTGATACGCAGTATTTT
CSARDRWRAVDTQYF
>TRBD1|TRBV7-9|many|TRBJ2-1
TGTGCCAGCAGCTACGGGACAGGGAGCGATGAGCAGTTCTTC
CASSYGTGSDEQFF
>.|TRBV27|many|TRBJ2-1
TGTGCCAGCAGTTTATTAGCGTGGTACAATGAGCAGTTCTTC
CASSLLAWYNEQFF
>.|TRBV28|many|TRBJ2-5
TGTGCCAGCAGTTCACGGAGCACCCAGTACTTC
CASSSRSTQYF
>TRBD1|TRBV10-3|medium-sized|TRBJ2-7
TGTGCCATCAGAGCCGGGACAGGGTCCTACGAGCAGTACTTC
CAIRAGTGSYEQYF
>.|TRBV5-1|many|TRBJ2-7
TGCGCCAGCAGCGAGGACAGCCGATCCTACGAGCAGTACTTC
CASSEDSRSYEQYF
>TRBD1|TRBV28|many|TRBJ2-7
TGTGCCAGCAGTACCGACGACAGGGAGTTCTCCGAGCAGTACTTC
CASSTDDREFSEQYF
>TRBD1|TRBV27|few|TRBJ1-2
TGTGCCAGCAGTTCCGGGACAGGTTCGAAAGGCTACACCTTC
CASSSGTGSKGYTF
>TRBD1|TRBV6-2/TRBV6-3|many|TRBJ1-4
TGTGCCAGCGGGGACAGACTTAATGAAAAACTGTTTTTT
CASGDRLNEKLFF
>.|TRBV7-2|many|TRBJ1-4
TGTGCCAGCAGCTATGGGGGGGCAGATGAAAAACTGTTTTTT
CASSYGGADEKLFF
>TRBD2|TRBV5-1|few|TRBJ2-3
TGCGCCAGCAGCCAAGTCCGGCGACTAGCGGGAGTAGGCTCAGATACGCAGTATTTT
CASSQVRRLAGVGSDTQYF
>TRBD1|TRBV10-3|.|TRBJ2-1
TGTGCCATCAGCGGACAGGGCAGGGTTGCCGAGCAGTTCTTC
CAISGQGRVAEQFF
>.|TRBV7-9|.|TRBJ2-3
TGTGCCAGCAGCTTAAACCCCTCCGGGGGACGTACAGATACGCAGTATTTT
CASSLNPSGGRTDTQYF
>.|TRBV5-4|many|TRBJ2-7
TGTGCCAGCAGCTTGACAGATCGTGCTGAGGTGTACTTC
CASSLTDRAEVYF
>TRBD2|TRBV19|.|TRBJ2-2
TGTGCCAGTAGTATTCAAGCGGGAGCCGGGGAGCTGTTTTTT
CASSIQAGAGELFF